This T cell receptor (beta chain) was obtained from a study of control samples from healthy donors and cancer patients. The table lists this clone with a few counts. Clones were sequenced by immunoSEQ multiplex PCR, and TCRdb holds only the in-frame ones, with some missing. The repertoire holds 100,000 to 150,000 clones, with 91% as singletons. The sequence was collected from a man aged 18 to 29 in good health. Sequenced: blood.

In DNA, the CDR3 is TGTGCCAGCAGCTTAAACATAGGGGGCTTCTATAATTCACCCCTCCACTTT. Encoded protein: CASSLNIGGFYNSPLHF. The V and J genes are TRBV7-2 and TRBJ1-6; 7 bases are a match to TRBD1. V lost 2 bases, J lost 3 bases, and 7 bases stayed unmatched. Germline CDR1 and CDR2: SGHTA and FQGNSA. CDR3 length: 17 residues.